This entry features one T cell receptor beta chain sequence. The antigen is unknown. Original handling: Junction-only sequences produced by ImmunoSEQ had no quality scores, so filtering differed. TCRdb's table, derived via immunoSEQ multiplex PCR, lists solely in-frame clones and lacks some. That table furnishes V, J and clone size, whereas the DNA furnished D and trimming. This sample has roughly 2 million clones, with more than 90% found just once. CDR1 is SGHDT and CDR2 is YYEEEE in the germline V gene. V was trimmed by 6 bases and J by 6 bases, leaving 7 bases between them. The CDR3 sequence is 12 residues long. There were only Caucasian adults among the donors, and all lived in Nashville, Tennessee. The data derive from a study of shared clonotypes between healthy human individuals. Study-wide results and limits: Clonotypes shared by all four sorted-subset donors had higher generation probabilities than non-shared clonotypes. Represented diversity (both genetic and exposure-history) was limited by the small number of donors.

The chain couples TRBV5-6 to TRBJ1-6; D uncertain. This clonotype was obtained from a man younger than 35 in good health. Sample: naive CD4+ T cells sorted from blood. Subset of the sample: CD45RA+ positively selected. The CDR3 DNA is TGTGCCAGCACCCAAAGTAATTCACCCCTCCACTTT. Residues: CASTQSNSPLHF.